The sequence of this T cell receptor (beta chain) was determined in a study of PD-L1 blockade in urothelial cancer (dated by TCRdb to about 2017). Looking at the study overall: All patients started therapy around 2014 and received atezolizumab 1,200 mg intravenously every 3 weeks. In the same patients who had TCR sequencing, pretreatment tumors also underwent whole exome sequencing and RNA sequencing. About nine tenths of the roughly 29 patients were identified as males with urothelial cancer of bladder origin, and a prior smoking history was reported by 18 of 29 patients. An ECOG performance status of 0 or 1 was recorded for the patients, and 0 to 3 prior chemotherapy regimens had been received by the patients. Blood samples were analyzed 3 weeks after the start of treatment (second dose) and 6 weeks after the start of treatment. Progression-free survival longer than 6 months counted as durable clinical benefit, and TCR features were additionally tested against both progression-free and overall survival. The study was an exploratory multi-omic analysis of somatic, immune and clinical correlates of response to PD-L1 blockade with atezolizumab in urothelial cancer. A median of about 140,000 T cells and roughly 80,000 unique TCRs was obtained from blood samples, and a median clonality of approximately 0.08 was observed. Durable clinical benefit was achieved by nine patients but not by the remaining 20. Under 30 patients had pretreatment blood TCR-seq, 24 had at least one posttreatment blood collection, and 24 had tumor TCR-seq. TCR sequencing covered pretreatment tumor samples and matched, serially collected peripheral blood taken before and after atezolizumab treatment.

Results and caveats for the whole study, not just this receptor: At 3 weeks after the start of treatment, tumor-associated TCR clones in peripheral blood had expanded more in patients with durable benefit (n of about 22, p = 0.022). A pretreatment peripheral blood TCR clonality below the median was linked to improved progression-free and overall survival. Because of the small sample size (n ≈ 29) and the many exploratory analyses performed, the results are intended to be regarded as hypothesis-generating.

The cohort included roughly 29 patients with locally advanced or metastatic urothelial carcinoma who were treated at Memorial Sloan Kettering on a trial protocol. Peripheral blood mononuclear cells were collected pretreatment and during treatment, with between 1 and 8 total time points per patient. The Qiagen DNeasy Blood extraction kit was used to purify genomic DNA from total PBMCs and tumor samples. PBMCs were collected pretreatment and during treatment and were isolated and stored as previously described. This clone has a handful of counts. Which antigen it targets is not known. One base away there is no much larger clone; base qualities are not given. Synthetic TCR analog templates were spiked into each PCR so that absolute template abundance could be estimated from read counts. Using the immunoSEQ assay, TCRbeta CDR3 regions were amplified from genomic DNA with bias-controlled V and J gene primers. Rearranged TCRbeta segments were sequenced at approximately 20X coverage. The authors processed their data as follows. Clustering was used to correct sequencing errors, and CDR3s were annotated against IMGT to assign V, D and J genes. Downstream analyses used only productive TCRbeta rearrangements, leaving out any out-of-frame or stop-codon sequences. To compute clonality, Shannon entropy was normalized by the log of the number of unique productive sequences and then subtracted from one. Clones differing between time points or between blood and tumor were identified using Fisher's exact test with Benjamini-Hochberg correction, with an adjusted p below 0.01 applied as the threshold. TCRdb carries this immuneACCESS record with in-frame sequences only. Its versions omit some clonotypes, under half of them owing to an unresolved V gene in the studies checked, with the rest unexplained. V, J and clone size are those of that table, while D and trimming were read from the DNA. For this sample there are about 14,000 clones; 70% to 90% appear just once. The ten largest make up about 16% of the sample.

Cut back by 7 bases and 2 bases, the V and J ends lie 17 bases apart. The CDR3 covers 15 residues, taking in both the cysteine and the phenylalanine. The read is trimmed to its CDR3 DNA, 45 bases read in frame from base 1. For CDR1 and CDR2, the germline V gene lists MNHEY and SVGAGI. The receptor's source is a man in his 70s with urothelial cancer. Sample: PBMCs, taken around atezolizumab (anti-PD-L1) treatment. Recombination linked TRBV6-5 to TRBJ1-2, with TRBD1 as a weak D call on 5 bases. The DNA is TGTGCCAGCACCCGCTCGGGACTTACGAACTATGGCTACACCTTC. Its protein reads: CASTRSGLTNYGYTF.